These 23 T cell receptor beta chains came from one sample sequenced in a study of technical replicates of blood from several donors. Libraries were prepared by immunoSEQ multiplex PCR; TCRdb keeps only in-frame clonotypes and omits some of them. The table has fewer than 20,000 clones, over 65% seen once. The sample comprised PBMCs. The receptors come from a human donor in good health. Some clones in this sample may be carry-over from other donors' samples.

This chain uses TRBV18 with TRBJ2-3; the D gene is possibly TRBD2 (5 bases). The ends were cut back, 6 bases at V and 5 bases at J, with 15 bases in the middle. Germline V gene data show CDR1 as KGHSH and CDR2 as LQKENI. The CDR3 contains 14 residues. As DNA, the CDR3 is TGTGCCAGCTCGCCGGGAAACGTAGGAGATACGCAGTATTTT. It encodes CASSPGNVGDTQYF.

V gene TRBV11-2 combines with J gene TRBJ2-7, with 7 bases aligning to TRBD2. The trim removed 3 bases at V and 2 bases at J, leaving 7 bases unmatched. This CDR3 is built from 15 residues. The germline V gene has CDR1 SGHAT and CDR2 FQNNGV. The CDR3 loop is CASSFLAAPTYEQYF. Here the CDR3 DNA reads TGTGCCAGCAGCTTTCTAGCGGCCCCTACCTACGAGCAGTACTTC.

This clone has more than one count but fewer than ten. The CDR3: CASSPGGPAEQFF. Here the CDR3 DNA reads TGTGCCAGCAGCCCCGGGGGGCCGGCTGAGCAGTTCTTC. The V gene is TRBV6-1, the J gene TRBJ2-1; a possible D gene is TRBD2 (7 bases). The CDR3 sequence is 13 residues long. V was clipped by 6 bases and J by 9 bases, with 15 bases between them. CDR1 and CDR2 (germline): MNHNS, SASEGT.

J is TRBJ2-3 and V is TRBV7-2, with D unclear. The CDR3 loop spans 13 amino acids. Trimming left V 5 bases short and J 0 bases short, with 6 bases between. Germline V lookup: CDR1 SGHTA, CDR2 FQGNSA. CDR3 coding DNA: TGTGCCAGCAGCGTAACTAGCACAGATACGCAGTATTTT. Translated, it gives CASSVTSTDTQYF.

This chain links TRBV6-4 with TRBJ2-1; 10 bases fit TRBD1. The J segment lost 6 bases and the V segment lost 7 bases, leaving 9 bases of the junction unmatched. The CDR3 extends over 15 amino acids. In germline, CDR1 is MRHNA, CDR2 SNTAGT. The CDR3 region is CASKLRDRGSNEQFF. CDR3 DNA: TGTGCCAGCAAACTCCGGGACAGGGGATCCAATGAGCAGTTCTTC.

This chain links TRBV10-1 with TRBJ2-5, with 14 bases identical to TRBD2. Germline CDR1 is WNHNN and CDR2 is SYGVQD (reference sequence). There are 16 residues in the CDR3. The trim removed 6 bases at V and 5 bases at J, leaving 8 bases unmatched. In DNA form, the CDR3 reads TGCGCCAGCAGCGAAGGGACTAGCGGGAGTTTGGAGACCCAGTACTTC. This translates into CASSEGTSGSLETQYF.

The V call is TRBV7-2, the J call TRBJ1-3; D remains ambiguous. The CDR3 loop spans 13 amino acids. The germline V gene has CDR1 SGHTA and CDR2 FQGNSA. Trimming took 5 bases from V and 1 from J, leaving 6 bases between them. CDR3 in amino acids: CASSTGSGNTIYF. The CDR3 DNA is TGTGCCAGCAGCACGGGATCTGGAAACACCATATATTTT.

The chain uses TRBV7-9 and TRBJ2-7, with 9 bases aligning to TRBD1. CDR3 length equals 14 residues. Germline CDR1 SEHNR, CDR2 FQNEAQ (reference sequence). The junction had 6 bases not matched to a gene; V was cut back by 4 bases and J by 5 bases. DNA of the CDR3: TGTGCCAGCAGCTACCGGGACAGGGTCGACGAGCAGTACTTC. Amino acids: CASSYRDRVDEQYF.

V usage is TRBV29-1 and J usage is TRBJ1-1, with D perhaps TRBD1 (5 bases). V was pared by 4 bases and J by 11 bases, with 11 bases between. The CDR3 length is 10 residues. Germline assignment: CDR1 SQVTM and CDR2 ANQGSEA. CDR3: CSVGSGWAFF. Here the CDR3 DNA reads TGCAGCGTTGGGTCAGGGTGGGCTTTCTTT.

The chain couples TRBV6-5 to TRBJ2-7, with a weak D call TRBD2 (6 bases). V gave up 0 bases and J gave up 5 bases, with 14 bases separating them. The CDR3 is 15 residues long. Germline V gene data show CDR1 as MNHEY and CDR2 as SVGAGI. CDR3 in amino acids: CASSYSGLEGHEQYF. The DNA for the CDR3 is TGTGCCAGCAGTTACTCGGGGCTGGAGGGCCACGAGCAGTACTTC.

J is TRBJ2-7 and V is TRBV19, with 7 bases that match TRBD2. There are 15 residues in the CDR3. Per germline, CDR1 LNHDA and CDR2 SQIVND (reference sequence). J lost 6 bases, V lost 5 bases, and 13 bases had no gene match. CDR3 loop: CASSAIGRAFGEQYF. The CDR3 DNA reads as TGTGCCAGTAGTGCGATAGGGAGGGCCTTCGGCGAGCAGTACTTC.

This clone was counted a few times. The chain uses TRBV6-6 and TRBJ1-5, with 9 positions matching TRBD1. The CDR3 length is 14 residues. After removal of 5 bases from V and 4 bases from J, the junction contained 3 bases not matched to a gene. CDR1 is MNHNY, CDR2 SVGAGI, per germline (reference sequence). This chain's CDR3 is CASSTGQGNQPQHF. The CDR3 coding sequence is TGTGCCAGCAGTACCGGACAGGGGAATCAGCCCCAGCATTTT.

CDR3 nucleotide sequence: TGTGCCAGCAGCGTAGAGGCAGGGTGGGAGACCCAGTACTTC. Encoded protein: CASSVEAGWETQYF. The rearrangement links TRBV9 to TRBJ2-5; TRBD1 might be the D (5 bases). Germline V gene data show CDR1 as SGDLS and CDR2 as YYNGEE. V gave up 0 bases and J gave up 5 bases, with 11 bases separating them. The CDR3 spans 14 residues.

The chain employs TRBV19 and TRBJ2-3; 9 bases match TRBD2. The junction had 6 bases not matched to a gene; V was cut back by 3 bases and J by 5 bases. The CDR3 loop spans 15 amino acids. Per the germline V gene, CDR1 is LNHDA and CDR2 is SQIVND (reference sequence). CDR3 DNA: TGTGCCAGTAGTATCTTAGCGGGAGAGGGAGATACGCAGTATTTT. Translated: CASSILAGEGDTQYF. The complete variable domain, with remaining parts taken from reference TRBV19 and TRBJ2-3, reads DGGITQSPKYLFRKEGQNVTLSCEQNLNHDAMYWYRQDPGQGLRLIYYSQIVNDFQKGDIAEGYSVSREKKESFPLTVTSAQKNPTAFYLCASSILAGEGDTQYFGPGTRLTVL.

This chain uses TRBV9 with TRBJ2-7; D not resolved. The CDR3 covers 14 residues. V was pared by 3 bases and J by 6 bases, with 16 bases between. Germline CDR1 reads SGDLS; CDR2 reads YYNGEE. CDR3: CASSGSSQSGEQYF. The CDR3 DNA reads TGTGCCAGCAGCGGATCCTCTCAATCGGGCGAGCAGTACTTC.

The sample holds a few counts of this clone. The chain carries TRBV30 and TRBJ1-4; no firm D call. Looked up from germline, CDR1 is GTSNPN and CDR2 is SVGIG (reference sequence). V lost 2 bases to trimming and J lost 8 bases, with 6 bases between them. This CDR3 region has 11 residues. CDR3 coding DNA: TGTGCCTGGAGTCCCGAGGAAAAACTGTTTTTT. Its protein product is CAWSPEEKLFF. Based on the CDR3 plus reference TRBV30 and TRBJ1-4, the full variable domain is SQTIHQWPATLVQPVGSPLSLECTVEGTSNPNLYWYRQAAGRGLQLLFYSVGIGQISSEVPQNLSASRPQDRQFILSSKKLLLSDSGFYLCAWSPEEKLFFGSGTQLSVL.

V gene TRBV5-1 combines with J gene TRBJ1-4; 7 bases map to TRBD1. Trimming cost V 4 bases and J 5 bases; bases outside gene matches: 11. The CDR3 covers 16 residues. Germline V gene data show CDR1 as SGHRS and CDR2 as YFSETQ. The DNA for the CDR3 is TGCGCCAGCAGCCGACAGGGAGGAATGGAGAATGAAAAACTGTTTTTT. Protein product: CASSRQGGMENEKLFF.

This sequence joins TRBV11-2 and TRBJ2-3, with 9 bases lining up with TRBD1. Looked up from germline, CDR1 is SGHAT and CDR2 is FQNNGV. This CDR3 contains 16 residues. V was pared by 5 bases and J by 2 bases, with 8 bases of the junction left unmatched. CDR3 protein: CASSTYRGPVTDTQYF. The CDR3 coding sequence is TGTGCCAGCAGCACCTACAGGGGGCCCGTCACAGATACGCAGTATTTT.

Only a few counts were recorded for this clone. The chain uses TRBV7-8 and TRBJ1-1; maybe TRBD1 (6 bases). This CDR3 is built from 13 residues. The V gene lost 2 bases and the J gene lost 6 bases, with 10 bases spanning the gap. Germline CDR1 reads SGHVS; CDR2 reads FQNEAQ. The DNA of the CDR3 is TGTGCCAGCAGCTTAAACAGGGCCGCTGAAGCTTTCTTT. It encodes CASSLNRAAEAFF.

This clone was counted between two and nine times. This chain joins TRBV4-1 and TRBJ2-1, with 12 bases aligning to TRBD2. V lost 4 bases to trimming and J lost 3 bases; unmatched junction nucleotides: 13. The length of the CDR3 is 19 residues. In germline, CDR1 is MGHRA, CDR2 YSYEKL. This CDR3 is CASSRGLLAGGQVYNEQFF. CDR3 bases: TGCGCCAGCAGCCGGGGTTTACTAGCGGGAGGCCAGGTCTACAATGAGCAGTTCTTC.

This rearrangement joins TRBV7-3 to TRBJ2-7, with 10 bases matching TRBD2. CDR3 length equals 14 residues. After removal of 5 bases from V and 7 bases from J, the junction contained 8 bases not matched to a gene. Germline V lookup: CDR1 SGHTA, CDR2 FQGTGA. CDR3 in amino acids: CASSPNSGRAEQYF. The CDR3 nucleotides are TGTGCCAGCAGCCCCAACAGCGGGAGGGCGGAGCAGTACTTC.

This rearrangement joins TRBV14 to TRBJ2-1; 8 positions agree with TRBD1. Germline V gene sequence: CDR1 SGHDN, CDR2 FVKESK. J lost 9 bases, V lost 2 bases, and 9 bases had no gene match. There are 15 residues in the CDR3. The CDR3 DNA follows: TGTGCCAGCAGCCAACAGGGGGCCGGCTCGGTTGAGCAGTTCTTC. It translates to CASSQQGAGSVEQFF.

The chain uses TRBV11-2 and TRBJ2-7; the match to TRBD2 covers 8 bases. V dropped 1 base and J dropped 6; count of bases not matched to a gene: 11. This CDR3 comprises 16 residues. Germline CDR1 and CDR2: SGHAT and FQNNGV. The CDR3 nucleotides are TGTGCCAGCAGCTTAGGGGGAGCGGGAGATGGGACCGAGCAGTACTTC. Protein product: CASSLGGAGDGTEQYF.